The 18 T cell receptor beta chains below come from one sample, sequenced in a study of early T cells in non-severe SARS-CoV-2 infection. TCRdb processed the 5' RACE reads anew with MiXCR; each CDR3 protein has one entry. The profile covers 65,000 to 75,000 distinct CDR3 sequences, with 9.5% to 13% appearing a single time and about 4.1% taken by the ten largest. Sequenced input: whole blood. The source is an adult who was a healthcare worker with PCR-confirmed SARS-CoV-2 infection or an uninfected control (not recorded which).

This clonotype was seen ten or more times. The CDR3 reads CASSPSGGGELFF. The CDR3 bases are TGTGCCAGCAGTCCCAGTGGAGGGGGGGAACTGTTTTTT. This sequence joins TRBV28 and TRBJ1-4, with a tentative D call TRBD1 (6 bases). CDR3 length equals 13 residues. The germline V and J ends were trimmed by 5 bases and 12 bases, with 16 bases remaining between them. Germline CDR1 MDHEN, CDR2 SYDVKM.

The rearrangement links TRBV28 to TRBJ1-1; 8 bases are shared with TRBD1. The CDR3 is made up of 14 amino acids. The junction had 6 bases not matched to a gene; V was cut back by 5 bases and J by 4 bases. Germline V gives CDR1 MDHEN, CDR2 SYDVKM. The CDR3 sequence is CASSPRTGGTEAFF. The CDR3 DNA follows: TGTGCCAGCAGTCCCAGAACAGGGGGCACTGAAGCTTTCTTT.

This clonotype was picked up many times. The rearrangement uses TRBV30 and TRBJ2-3; possibly TRBD1 for D (6 bases). Germline lookup yields CDR1 GTSNPN and CDR2 SVGIG (reference sequence). V lost 5 bases, J lost 4 bases, and 13 bases lay in between. This CDR3 contains 13 residues. CDR3 in amino acids: CAWATSGADTQYF. The CDR3 bases are TGTGCCTGGGCTACCTCAGGGGCAGATACGCAGTATTTT.

This clonotype turned up a few times. This chain joins TRBV6-2 or TRBV6-3 and TRBJ1-1; D call uncertain. The CDR3 runs to 16 residues. V was trimmed by 4 bases and J by 1 base, leaving 16 bases between them. CDR1 MNHEY and CDR2 SVGEGT come from the germline V gene. Written as DNA, the CDR3 is TGTGCCAGCAGTTGGGAGGGCCGATTAAGGAACACTGAAGCTTTCTTT. Protein sequence: CASSWEGRLRNTEAFF.

The rearrangement uses TRBV5-1 and TRBJ2-7; perhaps TRBD2 as D (5 bases). Deletions cut 0 bases from V and 6 bases from J, with 10 bases between. This CDR3 region has 13 residues. The V gene's germline CDR1 is SGHRS and CDR2 YFSETQ. This CDR3 reads CASSLGQDSEQYF. The CDR3 DNA reads as TGCGCCAGCAGCTTGGGGCAGGACTCCGAGCAGTACTTC. Drawing the rest from reference TRBV5-1 and TRBJ2-7, the complete variable domain is KAGVTQTPRYLIKTRGQQVTLSCSPISGHRSVSWYQQTPGQGLQFLFEYFSETQRNKGNFPGRFSGRQFSNSRSEMNVSTLELGDSALYLCASSLGQDSEQYFGPGTRLTVT.

This clonotype was seen at least ten times. J is TRBJ2-5 and V is TRBV9; D gene ambiguous. The CDR3 is made up of 14 amino acids. Germline V gene lookup returns CDR1 SGDLS and CDR2 YYNGEE. V gave up 0 bases and J gave up 5 bases, with 11 bases separating them. CDR3 region: CASSVANRRETQYF. CDR3 sequence (DNA): TGTGCCAGCAGCGTAGCTAACCGACGTGAGACCCAGTACTTC.

This clonotype was seen repeatedly, ten times or more. V gene TRBV7-9 combines with J gene TRBJ2-3, with TRBD2 matching 11 bases. Trimming took 3 bases from V and 1 from J; bases not matched to a gene: 9. Germline V gene lookup returns CDR1 SEHNR and CDR2 FQNEAQ (reference sequence). CDR3 length equals 18 residues. Written as DNA, the CDR3 is TGTGCCAGCAGCTTTCGGCTAGCGGGGGGCCGCCGCACAGATACGCAGTATTTT. It yields the protein CASSFRLAGGRRTDTQYF.

This clonotype was seen many times. The V gene is TRBV5-8, the J gene TRBJ2-3, with D uncertain. V was pared by 0 bases and J by 1 base, with 6 bases between. CDR3 length equals 14 residues. Germline loops: CDR1 SGHTS, CDR2 YDEGEE. The DNA for the CDR3 is TGTGCCAGCAGCTTGGATCCGGGCACAGATACGCAGTATTTT. Encoded protein: CASSLDPGTDTQYF.

This clonotype was picked up many times. J is TRBJ2-1 and V is TRBV11-2; 8 bases match TRBD1. The J segment lost 4 bases and the V segment lost 0 bases, leaving 2 bases of the junction unmatched. This CDR3 spans 15 amino acids. Germline CDR1 reads SGHAT; CDR2 reads FQNNGV. The CDR3 loop is CASSLDRGQYNEQFF. CDR3 bases: TGTGCCAGCAGCTTAGACAGGGGGCAATACAATGAGCAGTTCTTC.

This clonotype came up many times. The rearrangement uses TRBV5-1 and TRBJ2-1; 9 positions agree with TRBD2. This CDR3 is built from 13 residues. The trim removed 5 bases at V and 4 bases at J, leaving 1 base unmatched. CDR1 and CDR2 (germline): SGHRS, YFSETQ. CDR3 bases: TGCGCCAGCAGGCTAGCGGGGTACAATGAGCAGTTCTTC. Encoded protein: CASRLAGYNEQFF.

This clonotype was found many times. V gene TRBV29-1 combines with J gene TRBJ1-2; D remains unclear. The ends were cut back, 4 bases at V and 8 bases at J, with 14 bases in the middle. CDR1 is SQVTM and CDR2 is ANQGSEA in the germline V gene. CDR3 length: 12 amino acids. In DNA, the CDR3 is TGCAGCGTTGCCGGCAGAGTGGAGGGCTACACCTTC. Translating gives CSVAGRVEGYTF.

This clonotype was counted once. This chain uses TRBV30 with TRBJ2-4; 11 bases agree with TRBD1. Per germline, CDR1 GTSNPN and CDR2 SVGIG (reference sequence). V lost 0 bases and J lost 6; bases outside the gene matches: 4. This CDR3 comprises 15 residues. CDR3 nucleotides: TGTGCCTGGAGTGTATTCGGGACAGGGGGAAACATTCAGTACTTC. This translates into CAWSVFGTGGNIQYF.

This clonotype was picked up a small number of times. This chain links TRBV20-1 with TRBJ1-4; D not resolved. Germline V gives CDR1 DFQATT, CDR2 SNEGSKA (reference sequence). Trimming left V 6 bases short and J 5 bases short, with 13 bases between. The CDR3 extends over 13 amino acids. The CDR3 sequence is CSASIGRNEKLFF. The CDR3 DNA follows: TGCAGTGCCTCAATTGGGCGCAATGAAAAACTGTTTTTT.

This clonotype showed up just a few times. This chain uses TRBV7-6 with TRBJ2-6; TRBD1 matches 7 bases. The CDR3 has 16 amino acids. Germline CDR1 reads SGHVS; CDR2 reads FNYEAQ. V was pared by 5 bases and J by 2 bases, with 6 bases of the junction left unmatched. The CDR3 sequence is CASSANTGAGANVLTF. For the CDR3, the DNA is TGTGCCAGCAGCGCAAACACAGGGGCTGGGGCCAACGTCCTGACTTTC. The full variable domain, its missing parts supplied by reference TRBV7-6 and TRBJ2-6, is GAGVSQSPRYKVTKRGQDVALRCDPISGHVSLYWYRQALGQGPEFLTYFNYEAQQDKSGLPNDRFSAERPEGSISTLTIQRTEQRDSAMYRCASSANTGAGANVLTFGAGSRLTVL.

In this sample, this clonotype turned up many times. The rearrangement joins TRBV19 to TRBJ1-2, with D unresolved. Trimming pared 7 bases from V and 2 bases from J, leaving 5 bases between. Germline loops: CDR1 LNHDA, CDR2 SQIVND (reference sequence). The CDR3 runs to 11 residues. The CDR3 sequence: CASTFNYGYTF. The CDR3 DNA follows: TGTGCCAGTACCTTCAACTATGGCTACACCTTC.

This clonotype occurred many times. The J gene is TRBJ2-7, the V gene TRBV6-1; tentatively, D is TRBD2 (6 bases). Trimming removed 6 bases at V and 7 bases at J, with 13 bases between. Germline V gene sequence: CDR1 MNHNS, CDR2 SASEGT. This CDR3 region has 12 residues. This CDR3 is CASRRDSEEQYF. The CDR3 DNA is TGTGCCAGCAGGCGGGACTCTGAGGAGCAGTACTTC.

This clonotype was observed many times. This chain uses TRBV2 with TRBJ1-6; D is undetermined. The length of the CDR3 is 13 residues. Germline V gene lookup returns CDR1 SNHLY and CDR2 FYNNEI. Deletions cut 11 bases from V and 7 bases from J, with 15 bases between. CDR3: CAGRRARNSPLHF. The DNA for the CDR3 is TGTGCCGGAAGGAGGGCGAGGAATTCACCCCTCCACTTT.

In this sample, this clonotype turned up a few times. A much larger clone is a single base away; this may be a read error. This sequence joins TRBV7-9 and TRBJ2-5; 10 positions agree with TRBD1. Germline CDR1 and CDR2: SEHNR and FQNEAQ (reference sequence). This CDR3 is 15 amino acids long. Trimming removed 5 bases from V and 4 bases from J; junction bases left unmatched: 7. The CDR3 region has the DNA TGTGCCAGCAGCCTGGACAGGGGGGATCGAGAGACCCAGTACTTC. Its protein product is CASSLDRGDRETQYF.